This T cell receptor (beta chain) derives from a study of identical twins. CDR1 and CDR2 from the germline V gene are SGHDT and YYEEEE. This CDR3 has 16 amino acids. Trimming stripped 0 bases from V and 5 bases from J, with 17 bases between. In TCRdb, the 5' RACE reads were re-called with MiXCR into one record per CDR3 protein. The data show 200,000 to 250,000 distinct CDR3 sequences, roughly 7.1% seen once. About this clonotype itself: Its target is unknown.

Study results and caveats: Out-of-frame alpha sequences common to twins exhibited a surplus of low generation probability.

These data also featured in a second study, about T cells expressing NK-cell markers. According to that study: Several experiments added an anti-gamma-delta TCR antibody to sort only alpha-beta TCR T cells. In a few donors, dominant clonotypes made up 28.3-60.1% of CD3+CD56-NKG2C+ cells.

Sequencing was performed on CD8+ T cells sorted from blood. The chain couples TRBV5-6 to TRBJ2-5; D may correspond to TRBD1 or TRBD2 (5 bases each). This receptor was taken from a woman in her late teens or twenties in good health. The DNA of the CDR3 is TGTGCCAGCAGCTTGGGGGGCGGAGCGGCGACGGAGACCCAGTACTTC. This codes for CASSLGGGAATETQYF.